A selection of T cell receptor beta chains follows, all from one sample in a study of cytomegalovirus exposure and HLA in healthy donors. Clones were read by immunoSEQ multiplex PCR, and TCRdb kept only the in-frame ones, dropping some. Of about 110,000 clones in the sample, roughly 86% were seen once. The sequencing input was PBMCs. The receptors stem from a man aged 35-49 years in good health and CMV-seronegative. Both conserved end residues are part of each CDR3. Each record gives: J gene, V gene, CDR3 protein.

j_gene: TRBJ2-4; v_gene: TRBV28; CDR3aa: CASTRQGLAKNIQYF
j_gene: TRBJ2-7; v_gene: TRBV14; CDR3aa: CASSPPLGQPYEQYF
j_gene: TRBJ1-5; v_gene: TRBV28; CDR3aa: CASSSVSNQPQHF
j_gene: TRBJ1-1; v_gene: TRBV18; CDR3aa: CASSPRQGGNTEAFF
j_gene: TRBJ2-7; v_gene: TRBV7-6; CDR3aa: CASSSISGEQYF
j_gene: TRBJ1-1; v_gene: TRBV6-6; CDR3aa: CASAYAGTGNTEAFF
j_gene: TRBJ1-2; v_gene: TRBV30; CDR3aa: CAWGPRGYGYTF
j_gene: TRBJ1-1; v_gene: TRBV4-3; CDR3aa: CASSQADFRQSEAFF
j_gene: TRBJ1-1; v_gene: TRBV5-4; CDR3aa: CASSIGQGRAEAFF
j_gene: TRBJ1-1; v_gene: TRBV28; CDR3aa: CASSSATGSGTEAFF
j_gene: TRBJ1-1; v_gene: TRBV19; CDR3aa: CASSKTGNTEAFF